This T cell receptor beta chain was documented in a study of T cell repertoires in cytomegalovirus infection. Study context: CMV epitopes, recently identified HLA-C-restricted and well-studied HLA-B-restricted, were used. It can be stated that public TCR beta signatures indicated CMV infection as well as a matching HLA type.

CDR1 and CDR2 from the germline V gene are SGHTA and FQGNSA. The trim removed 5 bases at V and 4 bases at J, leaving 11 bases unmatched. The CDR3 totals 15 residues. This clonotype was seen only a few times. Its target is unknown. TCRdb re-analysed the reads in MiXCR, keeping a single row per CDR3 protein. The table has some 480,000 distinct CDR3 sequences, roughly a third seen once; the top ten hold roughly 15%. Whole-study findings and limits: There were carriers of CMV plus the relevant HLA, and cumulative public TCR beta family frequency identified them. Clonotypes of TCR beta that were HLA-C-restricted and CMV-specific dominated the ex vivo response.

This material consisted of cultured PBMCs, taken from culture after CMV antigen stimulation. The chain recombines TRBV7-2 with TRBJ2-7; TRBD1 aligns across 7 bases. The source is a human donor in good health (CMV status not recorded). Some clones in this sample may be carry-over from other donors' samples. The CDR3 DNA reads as TGTGCCAGCAGCCGAGACAGGGCCGGACGGTACGAGCAGTACTTC. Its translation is CASSRDRAGRYEQYF.